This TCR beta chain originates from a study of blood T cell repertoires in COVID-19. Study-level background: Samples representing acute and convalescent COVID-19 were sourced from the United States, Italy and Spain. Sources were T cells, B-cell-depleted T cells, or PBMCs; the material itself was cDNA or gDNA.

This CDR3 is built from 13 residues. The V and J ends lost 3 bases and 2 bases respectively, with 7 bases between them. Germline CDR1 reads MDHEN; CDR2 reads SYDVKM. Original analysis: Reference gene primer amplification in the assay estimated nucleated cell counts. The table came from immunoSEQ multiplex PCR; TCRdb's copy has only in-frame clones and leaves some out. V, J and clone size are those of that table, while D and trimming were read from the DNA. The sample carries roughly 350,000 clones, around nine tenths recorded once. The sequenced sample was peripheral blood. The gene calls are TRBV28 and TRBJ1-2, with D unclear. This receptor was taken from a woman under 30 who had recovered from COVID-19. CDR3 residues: CASSLGQNYGYTF. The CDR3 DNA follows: TGTGCCAGCAGTTTGGGCCAGAACTATGGCTACACCTTC.